This T cell receptor (beta chain) comes out of a study of T cells in Graves' hyperthyroidism and ophthalmopathy (dated by TCRdb to the late 2010s). Turning to the overall study: Peripheral blood was collected at initial diagnosis, before any treatment. To identify distinguishing TCR V-J signatures, a discovery cohort of about 100 patients was used, comprising some 43 with Graves' ophthalmopathy and around 60 with stable Graves' hyperthyroidism. An independent validation cohort of about 20 hyperthyroidism patients and 17 patients who later progressed to ophthalmopathy tested prospective prediction of ophthalmopathy. The 75 to 100 discovery patients were randomly split 7:3 into training and test sets. In addition, the study compared T-cell repertoires in thyroid tissue and in blood from roughly 6 Graves' hyperthyroidism patients. Once sampling was done, hyperthyroidism patients were given methimazole at a starting dose of 30 mg daily, whereas ophthalmopathy patients were given high-dose intravenous methylprednisolone. The paper describes TCR Vbeta CDR3 sequencing of fewer than 150 peripheral blood samples, made up of 43 ophthalmopathy patients, 70 to 75 hyperthyroidism patients and roughly 17 progressor patients. General study outcomes and caveats: No statistical method was used to set the sample size in advance, and investigators knew the group allocation. In cross-validation, a model built on a 13 V-J signature told ophthalmopathy apart from stable hyperthyroidism with just under 90% sensitivity and about 81% specificity, and in testing the same model reached 80%/75%. In validation, the model predicted progression to ophthalmopathy a median of around 6.5 months before onset, with 65% to 71% sensitivity and roughly 79% specificity. Most expanded thyroid clonotypes (frequency above 0.001) were also found in blood, which suggests that blood repertoires may mirror thyroid immune responses.

This clonotype was recorded a few times. Its antigen specificity is not known. Base qualities were left out, and no much larger clone turns up one base away. The TCR beta CDR3 regions were amplified from the RNA transcripts. A first-round RT-PCR of the TCR CDR3 used the HTBI primer set with the Qiagen OneStep RT-PCR kit. A second multiplex PCR round built the libraries, followed by size selection and purification. Sequencing of the libraries was done on an Illumina HiSeq2000 using paired-end 100 bp reads. The published analysis was carried out like this. Raw data were processed with SOAPnuke, discarding reads with adapters, uncalled bases, mean Phred below 15, or no exact constant-primer or identifier match. High-quality paired reads were merged using COPE v1.2.5, and each unique nucleotide sequence was defined as a clonotype. MiTCR v1.1 was used to align the clonotypes against IMGT TRBV, TRBD and TRBJ reference segments. Analysis was restricted to V-J combinations with a frequency above 0.0001, which covered roughly 99% of repertoires. A TCS score was defined as the ratio between F50 (clonal expansion) and ExV (chaos), using BLOSUM62-based TCRdist between CDR3 peptides within each V-J. Welch's t-statistics and random forest reduced fewer than 600 V-J features to 10 to 15, which were used in a naive Bayes classifier (R e1071). The public sequencing data were trimmed at Q25 with fastp and processed into clonotypes with MiXCR by TCRdb, which kept only in-frame beta chains. Rows merge per CDR3 protein into single entries with the most common DNA and genes. The V and J calls come from TCRdb's annotation, not from the publication. In all, the sample holds about 500,000 distinct CDR3 sequences, and over 15% of those were seen once. Jointly, the top ten make up around a sixth of the sample.

Stable Graves' hyperthyroidism was defined as the absence of progression to ophthalmopathy over 18 months of follow-up. The hyperthyroidism patients were between 18 and 65 years old and newly diagnosed, with a disease duration of less than 2 months. Any patient with an uncontrolled infection, another autoimmune disease, pregnancy or lactation was excluded. Diagnoses were established on the basis of clinical symptoms, serum thyroxine and TRAb, thyroid ultrasound, and orbital computed tomography. Ficoll-Paque density gradient centrifugation was used to isolate PBMCs from about 9.4 ml of fresh peripheral blood. Trizol reagent was used to extract total RNA, and RNA quality was then checked on an Agilent 2100 Bioanalyzer. The CDR3 measures 13 amino acids from cysteine to phenylalanine. Only CDR3 DNA is held: 39 bases, read in frame from base 1. CDR1 and CDR2 are read off the germline V gene as SQVTM and ANQGSEA. The V and J ends are trimmed by 4 bases and 1 base, leaving 7 bases between them.

This sequence originates from a woman in her late teens or twenties with Graves' hyperthyroidism. Sequenced: blood. The rearranged chain carries TRBV29-1 and TRBJ2-2, with an unclear D gene assignment. The encoded CDR3 is CSVGGMNTGELFF. At the DNA level, the sequence is TGCAGCGTTGGGGGAATGAACACCGGGGAGCTGTTTTTT.